These T cell receptor beta chains were read from a single sample in a study of human T cells and chemical hapten exposure. TCRdb reprocessed the RACE reads via MiXCR and lists one record per CDR3 protein. This sample has nearly 55,000 distinct CDR3 sequences; 8.5% to 10% occur once, and the top ten carry approximately 1.6%. The material was whole blood, obtained in connection with sensitization to the hapten diphenylcyclopropenone (DPC). These receptors were obtained from a woman aged 45-65 years with alopecia areata. Some clones in this sample may be carry-over from other donors' samples. Each CDR3 is given with its conserved first and last residue. The D gene is left open where the match is weak. A row's size may be missing; if present it is once, few, many or a size class.

V gene	clone size	D gene	J gene	CDR3 protein	CDR3 DNA
TRBV7-6	few	TRBD2	TRBJ2-5	CASSYGGGKTQYF	TGTGCCAGCAGCTACGGGGGGGGAAAGACCCAGTACTTC
TRBV20-1	.	TRBD2	TRBJ2-5	CSARDYSTSSQETQYF	TGCAGTGCTAGAGATTATTCGACTAGCAGTCAAGAGACCCAGTACTTC
TRBV3-1	few	.	TRBJ2-1	CASSQGAAGYGEQFF	TGTGCCAGCAGCCAAGGGGCTGCAGGATACGGTGAGCAGTTCTTC
TRBV29-1	few	.	TRBJ1-1	CSVVDSKTPFF	TGCAGCGTTGTCGACTCGAAAACACCCTTCTTT
TRBV10-3	.	.	TRBJ2-2	CAITEFTGELFF	TGTGCCATCACCGAATTCACCGGGGAGCTGTTTTTT
TRBV6-6	many	.	TRBJ1-2	CASSPGEGYTF	TGTGCCAGCTCCCCTGGGGAGGGCTACACCTTC
TRBV6-5	.	.	TRBJ1-1	CASSYSRPGDTEAFF	TGTGCCAGCAGTTACTCGAGACCCGGGGACACTGAAGCTTTCTTT
TRBV28	.	TRBD2	TRBJ2-3	CASSSWTSGNTDTQYF	TGTGCCAGCAGTTCATGGACTAGCGGGAACACAGATACGCAGTATTTT
TRBV28	.	TRBD1	TRBJ2-7	CASTQGQLKSYEQYF	TGTGCCAGCACCCAGGGACAGCTAAAGTCCTACGAGCAGTACTTC
TRBV7-2	few	.	TRBJ2-3	CASSLGVASTDTQYF	TGTGCCAGCAGCTTAGGTGTGGCTAGCACAGATACGCAGTATTTT
TRBV29-1	many	.	TRBJ1-1	CSAPRGTEAFF	TGCAGCGCGCCGCGGGGCACTGAAGCTTTCTTT
TRBV6-5	.	TRBD1	TRBJ1-1	CASSITGQGDEAFF	TGTGCCAGCAGCATTACGGGACAGGGTGATGAAGCTTTCTTT
TRBV5-4	.	.	TRBJ2-5	CASSSGPSEETQYF	TGTGCCAGCAGCTCGGGACCATCGGAAGAGACCCAGTACTTC
TRBV12-3/TRBV12-4	few	.	TRBJ1-1	CASSLISGTEAFF	TGTGCCAGCAGTTTAATAAGTGGCACTGAAGCTTTCTTT
TRBV2	many	.	TRBJ1-6	CASTPWDNNSPLHF	TGTGCCAGCACCCCCTGGGACAATAATTCACCCCTCCACTTT
TRBV6-2/TRBV6-3	many	.	TRBJ1-2	CASSYARGRGNYGYTF	TGTGCCAGCAGTTACGCGCGGGGCAGGGGAAACTATGGCTACACCTTC
TRBV5-1	few	.	TRBJ2-7	CASSLDLRQTNEQYF	TGCGCCAGCAGCTTGGACCTCCGACAGACGAACGAGCAGTACTTC